This TCR beta chain was observed in a study of T cells in localized non-small cell lung cancer. Overall study findings and caveats: Adjacent lung tissue had a median around 57 of the top 100 clones found in the tumor. It remains possible that heterogeneity exists, since only one tumor region was sequenced.

A word on this clone: Antigen specificity is unknown.

Sequencing was performed with immunoSEQ multiplex PCR; in TCRdb, only in-frame clones are kept and a portion is missing. This table has about 33,000 clones, 85% to 90% appearing once. The V end was cut by 3 bases, the J end by 5 bases, with 13 bases between. The CDR3 loop spans 14 amino acids. Germline CDR1 reads SGHTA; CDR2 reads FQGNSA. Source: peripheral blood, taken before any cancer treatment. The receptor was isolated from a man aged 35 to 69 with stage I lung adenocarcinoma. The chain combines TRBV7-2 with TRBJ1-1; D is undetermined. The CDR3 spells CASSFEWGGTEAFF. CDR3 coding DNA: TGTGCCAGCAGCTTCGAATGGGGTGGAACTGAAGCTTTCTTT. Based on the CDR3 plus reference TRBV7-2 and TRBJ1-1, the full variable domain is GAGVSQSPSNKVTEKGKDVELRCDPISGHTALYWYRQSLGQGLEFLIYFQGNSAPDKSGLPSDRFSAERTGGSVSTLTIQRTQQEDSAVYLCASSFEWGGTEAFFGQGTRLTVV.